Each of the 28 T cell receptor beta chains below was sequenced from the same sample in a study of beta chain features in type 1 diabetes. Their antigens are not known. Overall study results and limits: TCRB CDR3 length was moderately but significantly reduced in all four CD4+ subsets of Type 1 diabetes patients.

Expressed TCRB transcripts were sequenced because the entire RNA isolate underwent reverse transcription. Produced via immunoSEQ multiplex PCR; TCRdb's table is partial and in-frame only. The sample includes approximately 170,000 clones, 6.5% to 8.5% of them seen just once. The specimen sequenced was central memory CD4+ T cells from blood. The source of these receptors is a man younger than 30 with type 1 diabetes.

This clone was recorded a few times. This chain connects TRBV11-2 to TRBJ2-1; TRBD2 agrees at 9 bases. This CDR3 contains 14 residues. Trimming removed 1 base from V and 5 bases from J; junction bases left unmatched: 0. Looked up from germline, CDR1 is SGHAT and CDR2 is FQNNGV. CDR3: CASSLGLADNEQFF. The CDR3 nucleotides read TGTGCCAGCAGCTTAGGACTAGCGGACAATGAGCAGTTCTTC.

This chain connects TRBV11-2 to TRBJ2-7, with 7 bases identical to TRBD1. CDR3 length: 17 residues. Trimming took 1 base from V and 2 from J; bases not matched to a gene: 11. Germline V gene lookup returns CDR1 SGHAT and CDR2 FQNNGV. The CDR3 sequence: CASSLVGSGTATYEQYF. The CDR3 bases are TGTGCCAGCAGCTTAGTGGGGTCCGGGACAGCAACCTACGAGCAGTACTTC.

This clone was recorded a few times. The chain uses TRBV7-9 and TRBJ2-1, with TRBD2 identical over 8 bases. Germline V gives CDR1 SEHNR, CDR2 FQNEAQ (reference sequence). V was pared by 3 bases and J by 5 bases, with 9 bases of the junction left unmatched. The CDR3 length is 16 residues. The CDR3 nucleotides read TGTGCCAGCAGCTTTTTTGTCCTAGCGGGCGACAATGAGCAGTTCTTC. It codes for CASSFFVLAGDNEQFF.

J is TRBJ2-1 and V is TRBV19, with 11 nucleotides matching TRBD1. Germline-derived CDR1 and CDR2 are LNHDA and SQIVND (reference sequence). The length of the CDR3 is 15 residues. V lost 4 bases, J lost 4 bases, and 3 bases stayed unmatched. CDR3 protein: CASSTGTGGYNEQFF. CDR3 DNA sequence: TGTGCCAGTAGTACAGGGACAGGGGGTTACAATGAGCAGTTCTTC. Drawing the rest from reference TRBV19 and TRBJ2-1, the complete variable domain is DGGITQSPKYLFRKEGQNVTLSCEQNLNHDAMYWYRQDPGQGLRLIYYSQIVNDFQKGDIAEGYSVSREKKESFPLTVTSAQKNPTAFYLCASSTGTGGYNEQFFGPGTRLTVL.

This clone has a handful of counts. CDR3 nucleotide sequence: TGTGCCAGCAGCCAGAGGACAGAAAGGATTGAAAAACTGTTTTTT. It codes for CASSQRTERIEKLFF. The chain combines TRBV4-2 with TRBJ1-4, with D perhaps matching TRBD1 (6 bases). This CDR3 region has 15 residues. Deletions cut 3 bases from V and 7 bases from J, with 15 bases between. Germline assignment: CDR1 LGHNA and CDR2 YNFKEQ.

This clone turned up a few times. The chain carries TRBV30 and TRBJ2-1; 8 bases are a match to TRBD2. The CDR3 length is 16 residues. Looked up from germline, CDR1 is GTSNPN and CDR2 is SVGIG (reference sequence). Germline trimming cut 5 bases from V and 3 bases from J; bases unmatched to any gene: 12. CDR3 sequence reads: CAWASGSGSIYNEQFF. CDR3 in DNA: TGTGCCTGGGCAAGCGGCAGCGGGAGTATCTACAATGAGCAGTTCTTC. The full variable domain, with the rest looked up from reference TRBV30 and TRBJ2-1, is SQTIHQWPATLVQPVGSPLSLECTVEGTSNPNLYWYRQAAGRGLQLLFYSVGIGQISSEVPQNLSASRPQDRQFILSSKKLLLSDSGFYLCAWASGSGSIYNEQFFGPGTRLTVL.

This clone was observed a handful of times. The chain combines TRBV5-1 with TRBJ2-1, with 9 bases that match TRBD2. Germline lookup yields CDR1 SGHRS and CDR2 YFSETQ. The CDR3 runs to 17 residues. After removal of 5 bases from V and 5 bases from J, the junction contained 14 bases not matched to a gene. The CDR3 is CASRPLPGTSYNNEQFF. The CDR3 DNA sequence: TGCGCCAGCAGGCCATTGCCGGGGACTAGCTACAACAATGAGCAGTTCTTC.

The V call is TRBV6-1, the J call TRBJ2-1, with 9 positions matching TRBD2. CDR3 length equals 18 residues. Germline CDR1 is MNHNS and CDR2 is SASEGT. V lost 0 bases and J lost 7; bases outside the gene matches: 13. The CDR3 reads CASSEAQVSGGLGNEQFF. CDR3 DNA: TGTGCCAGCAGTGAAGCGCAAGTTAGCGGGGGCCTGGGAAATGAGCAGTTCTTC.

The CDR3 DNA is TGCGCCAGCAGCCAAGACGGGGGAAAGAGGGACACTGAAGCTTTCTTT. It translates to CASSQDGGKRDTEAFF. The J gene is TRBJ1-1, the V gene TRBV4-1; maybe TRBD1 (5 bases). V was cut by 0 bases and J by 3 bases, with 14 bases left in between. CDR1 MGHRA and CDR2 YSYEKL come from the germline V gene. This CDR3 contains 16 residues.

In its sample, this clone was seen a few times. The gene calls are TRBV7-2 and TRBJ1-1; D is undetermined. V shed 2 bases and J shed 1 base, with 5 bases lying between them. The CDR3 consists of 13 residues. From germline, CDR1 is SGHTA and CDR2 FQGNSA. The CDR3 here is CASSLWQNTEAFF. Here the CDR3 DNA reads TGTGCCAGCAGCTTATGGCAGAACACTGAAGCTTTCTTT.

This clone was seen a handful of times. V and J are TRBV27 and TRBJ1-3; 8 bases map to TRBD1. This CDR3 contains 14 residues. Germline V gene lookup returns CDR1 MNHEY and CDR2 SMNVEV (reference sequence). Unmatched junction bases numbered 4, after V lost 5 bases and J lost 4 bases. CDR3 DNA sequence: TGTGCCAGCAGTCCTTGGACAGGGGGAAACACCATATATTTT. It translates to CASSPWTGGNTIYF.

This clone was seen more than once but under ten times. The J gene is TRBJ2-7, the V gene TRBV5-1; a weak D match, TRBD1 (5 bases). V lost 9 bases and J lost 7, with 20 bases in between. The CDR3 runs to 13 residues. From germline, CDR1 is SGHRS and CDR2 YFSETQ. CDR3 residues: CATPETPGHEQYF. DNA for the CDR3: TGCGCCACCCCTGAAACCCCCGGACATGAGCAGTACTTC.

This clone was counted a few times. One end of the junction does not line up with germline, which may come from a read error. The sample has other DNA sequences that encode this CDR3 too. This rearrangement joins TRBV5-1 to TRBJ1-2; the match to TRBD1 covers 8 bases. The length of the CDR3 is 13 residues. Germline assignment: CDR1 SGHRS and CDR2 YFSETQ. CDR3 residues: CASSHRGGYGYTF. Written as DNA, the CDR3 is TGTGCCAGCAGCCACAGGGGGGGCTATGGCTACACCTTC.

The J gene is TRBJ2-5, the V gene TRBV5-1; 12 bases match TRBD2. CDR1 is SGHRS and CDR2 is YFSETQ in the germline V gene. V gave up 0 bases and J gave up 2 bases; unmatched junction bases: 2. The CDR3 has 16 amino acids. The CDR3 DNA reads TGCGCCAGCAGCTTGGTGCTAGCGGGAGGGCAAGAGACCCAGTACTTC. It yields the protein CASSLVLAGGQETQYF.

This clone appeared a few times. Distinct nucleotide sequences in the sample also encode this CDR3. The rearrangement links TRBV30 to TRBJ2-2; D remains unclear. The V end lost 0 bases, the J end lost 8 bases, and 4 bases lay between the germline ends. This CDR3 comprises 11 residues. Germline V gene data show CDR1 as GTSNPN and CDR2 as SVGIG (reference sequence). The CDR3 sequence: CAWSVSGELFF. CDR3 DNA sequence: TGTGCCTGGAGTGTATCAGGGGAGCTGTTTTTT.

The V call is TRBV7-2, the J call TRBJ2-1, with 12 bases aligning to TRBD2. Losses at the gene ends were 5 bases for V and 5 bases for J; bases not matched to a gene: 4. The germline CDR1 and CDR2 sequences are SGHTA and FQGNSA. CDR3 length: 15 amino acids. The CDR3 DNA reads TGTGCCAGCAGCGACACTAGCGGGGGGAACAATGAGCAGTTCTTC. It specifies CASSDTSGGNNEQFF. The full variable domain, its missing parts supplied by reference TRBV7-2 and TRBJ2-1, is GAGVSQSPSNKVTEKGKDVELRCDPISGHTALYWYRQSLGQGLEFLIYFQGNSAPDKSGLPSDRFSAERTGGSVSTLTIQRTQQEDSAVYLCASSDTSGGNNEQFFGPGTRLTVL.

This clone was counted between two and nine times. The chain's CDR3 is CSAATGGQQFF. CDR3 coding DNA: TGCAGTGCCGCGACGGGGGGACAGCAGTTCTTC. The chain has TRBV20-1 and TRBJ2-1, with 7 bases aligning to TRBD2. With 6 bases clipped from V and 11 bases from J, the junction kept 7 bases outside the gene matches. The CDR3 is 11 residues long. Germline V gene sequence: CDR1 DFQATT, CDR2 SNEGSKA (reference sequence).

Ten or more counts support this clone. The CDR3 coding sequence is TGTGCCAGCAGCCCCGGGACTAAGACCCAGTACTTC. Residues: CASSPGTKTQYF. V is TRBV9 and J is TRBJ2-5; 7 positions match TRBD2. The CDR3 has 12 amino acids. Trimming took 4 bases from V and 6 from J; bases not matched to a gene: 3. Per the germline V gene, CDR1 is SGDLS and CDR2 is YYNGEE.

This clone was seen a handful of times. The chain recombines TRBV11-2 with TRBJ1-2; the match to TRBD1 covers 7 bases. The V and J ends lost 4 bases and 3 bases, in that order; junction bases with no gene match: 2. Per germline, CDR1 SGHAT and CDR2 FQNNGV. The CDR3 sequence is 13 residues long. CDR3 bases: TGTGCCAGCAGCTCCGGGACAGACTATGGCTACACCTTC. Translation gives CASSSGTDYGYTF.

This chain joins TRBV2 and TRBJ2-7; D is unclear. Germline-derived CDR1 and CDR2 are SNHLY and FYNNEI. Trimming removed 3 bases at V and 6 bases at J, with 12 bases between. The CDR3 spans 13 residues. The CDR3 here is CASSDVGRGEQYF. CDR3 nucleotides: TGTGCCAGCAGTGATGTGGGTCGAGGCGAGCAGTACTTC.

The chain recombines TRBV14 with TRBJ2-7; a weak D match, TRBD2 (6 bases). CDR3 length equals 14 residues. CDR1 and CDR2 (germline): SGHDN, FVKESK. The V gene lost 4 bases and the J gene lost 6 bases, with 16 bases spanning the gap. The CDR3 region is CASSLGGPIGEQYF. For the CDR3, the DNA is TGTGCCAGCAGCCTCGGGGGTCCCATAGGCGAGCAGTACTTC.

This clone has only a few counts. This chain uses TRBV7-2 with TRBJ1-5; a weak D match, TRBD1 (6 bases). V was cut by 5 bases and J by 5 bases, with 10 bases left in between. The CDR3 has 13 amino acids. Germline V gene lookup returns CDR1 SGHTA and CDR2 FQGNSA. As DNA, the CDR3 is TGTGCCAGCAGCCAGGACAGCTATCAGCCCCAGCATTTT. Its protein is CASSQDSYQPQHF.

Only a few counts were recorded for this clone. The chain uses TRBV11-2 and TRBJ2-7; 11 bases are a match to TRBD1. The CDR3 has 15 residues. Germline-derived CDR1 and CDR2 are SGHAT and FQNNGV. V was clipped by 7 bases and J by 2 bases; unmatched bases: 7. DNA of the CDR3: TGTGCCAGCAAATGGGGGACAGGGGGGCCCTACGAGCAGTACTTC. Translating gives CASKWGTGGPYEQYF.

The chain combines TRBV7-2 with TRBJ2-4, with 10 positions matching TRBD1. Germline V CDR1 and CDR2: SGHTA, FQGNSA. This CDR3 contains 16 residues. V shed 6 bases and J 2 bases; nucleotides not matched to a gene: 7. CDR3 sequence: CASSRGQGGSKNIQYF. CDR3 nucleotides: TGTGCCAGCAGTCGAGGACAGGGGGGGTCCAAAAACATTCAGTACTTC.

This clone was counted a few times. This CDR3 reads CATRGGATDTQYF. The CDR3 nucleotides read TGTGCCACGAGGGGAGGGGCGACAGATACGCAGTATTTT. The chain is built from TRBV28 and TRBJ2-3, with 7 bases lining up with TRBD2. The trim removed 10 bases at V and 3 bases at J, leaving 7 bases unmatched. Germline V CDR1 and CDR2: MDHEN, SYDVKM. The CDR3 has 13 residues.

This clone came up a few times. This chain connects TRBV2 to TRBJ2-1; D ambiguous. Between the trimmed V and J ends, which lost 4 bases and 5 bases, there was a span of 12 bases. Germline V gives CDR1 SNHLY, CDR2 FYNNEI. The CDR3 runs 14 residues. The CDR3 region has the DNA TGTGCCAGCAGTGCCCTAGGAACAAACAATGAGCAGTTCTTC. Amino acids: CASSALGTNNEQFF.

This clone was observed a few times. J is TRBJ2-7 and V is TRBV5-4; D unresolved. The V end lost 4 bases, the J end lost 9 bases, and 11 bases lay between the germline ends. The CDR3 contains 11 residues. Germline-derived CDR1 and CDR2 are SGHNT and YYREEE (reference sequence). CDR3 bases: TGTGCCAGCAGCCGTTCGTCGAGGCAGTACTTC. It encodes CASSRSSRQYF.

This clone was counted a few times. The V and J genes are TRBV7-9 and TRBJ1-2; 7 nucleotides match TRBD1. CDR1 and CDR2 (germline): SEHNR, FQNEAQ (reference sequence). This CDR3 spans 15 amino acids. With V trimmed by 1 base and J by 0 bases, 2 bases remained unmatched. The CDR3: CASSLGQGTNYGYTF. CDR3 DNA: TGTGCCAGCAGCTTAGGACAGGGTACTAACTATGGCTACACCTTC.